The present T cell receptor (beta chain) was sequenced within a study of blood T cell repertoires in COVID-19. This clone was picked up one time. Seattle researchers signed up patients amid active infection and tracked them longitudinally. V lost 5 bases to trimming and J lost 4 bases, with 21 bases between them. The length of the CDR3 is 17 residues. Germline CDR1 SEHNR, CDR2 FQNEAQ (reference sequence). Original processing methods: Counts of nucleated cells, estimated from reference gene primer amplification, were obtained. Data came from immunoSEQ multiplex PCR; TCRdb stores just in-frame clones and leaves some out. The DNA was the basis for D and trimming; V, J and clone size are from that table. The table lists more than 300,000 clones, about nine tenths of them singletons.

The sequence was collected from a woman aged 25 to 45 with COVID-19, enrolled during active disease. The rearrangement joins TRBV7-9 to TRBJ1-3, with D tentatively TRBD1 (5 bases). Sequencing input: peripheral blood. CDR3 sequence reads: CASSPGGAGFLGNTIYF. CDR3 nucleotides: TGTGCCAGCAGCCCCGGAGGGGCAGGGTTTTTAGGAAACACCATATATTTT.